This T cell receptor (beta chain) came from a study of CD8+ T cells in alopecia areata. The treatment was: oral pan-JAK inhibitor, 5-10 mg twice daily. Sorting of CD4+ and CD8+ T cells was performed on PBMCs. To note about this clone: Its antigen is unidentified.

With 0 bases removed from V and 3 bases from J, the gap between germline ends came to 7 bases. The V gene's germline CDR1 is SGHDT and CDR2 YYEEEE. The CDR3 is 14 residues long. The authors extracted RNA and reverse transcribed it into cDNA as the sequencing template. The protocol was immunoSEQ multiplex PCR, while the TCRdb copy is restricted to in-frame clones and leaves out a portion. The table lists 140,000 to 150,000 clones, less than 70% of them singletons, with roughly 15% in the top ten. Study results and limitations: Under tofacitinib, numerous expanded lesional clonotypes remained detectable in scalp and blood.

The V call is TRBV5-6, the J call TRBJ1-5; D is undetermined. Source: CD8+ T cells sorted from blood, taken at week 4, from a patient treated with tofacitinib. The clonotype comes from a human donor with alopecia areata. The CDR3 region has the DNA TGTGCCAGCAGCTTGGCTGGGAACAATCAGCCCCAGCATTTT. Its protein is CASSLAGNNQPQHF.